This T cell receptor (beta chain) was found in a study of blood T cell repertoires in COVID-19. This clone was observed a handful of times. V lost 4 bases to trimming and J lost 5 bases; unmatched junction nucleotides: 6. CDR1 is SGHRS and CDR2 is YFSETQ in the germline V gene. CDR3 length: 14 residues. As handled by the study authors: Quantification of nucleated cells was approximated via reference gene primer amplification. TCRdb's copy holds only in-frame clones and misses some; the assay was immunoSEQ multiplex PCR. V and J calls and clone size are copied from that table; D and trimming were computed from the DNA. The sample has around 150,000 clones, approximately 80% seen once.

Sample: PBMCs or T cells enriched from blood (not recorded which). This clonotype was sampled from a man aged 45-65 years who had recovered from COVID-19. The gene calls are TRBV5-1 and TRBJ2-1; 7 bases line up with TRBD1. The CDR3 bases are TGCGCCAGCAGCCCGACAGGGATTAACAATGAGCAGTTCTTC. Its translation is CASSPTGINNEQFF.